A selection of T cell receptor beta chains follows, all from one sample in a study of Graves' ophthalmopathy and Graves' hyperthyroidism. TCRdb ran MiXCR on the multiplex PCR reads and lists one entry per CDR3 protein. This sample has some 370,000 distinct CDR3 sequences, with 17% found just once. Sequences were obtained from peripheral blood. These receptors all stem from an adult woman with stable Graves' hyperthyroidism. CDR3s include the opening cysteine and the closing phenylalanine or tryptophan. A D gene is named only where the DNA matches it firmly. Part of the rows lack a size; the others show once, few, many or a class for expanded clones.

CDR3 protein: CANLLRDPSGNTIYF
CDR3 DNA: TGTGCCAACCTTCTTCGGGACCCATCTGGAAACACCATATATTTT
D gene: .
V gene: TRBV12-3/TRBV12-4
J gene: TRBJ1-3
clone size: many

CDR3 protein: CASGGQASSGANVLTF
CDR3 DNA: TGTGCCAGCGGAGGGCAGGCGAGCTCTGGGGCCAACGTCCTGACTTTC
D gene: .
V gene: TRBV12-3/TRBV12-4
J gene: TRBJ2-6
clone size: few

CDR3 protein: CASSYSRQGSGGNTIYF
CDR3 DNA: TGTGCCAGCAGTTACTCACGACAGGGGTCGGGTGGAAACACCATATATTTT
D gene: TRBD1
V gene: TRBV6-5
J gene: TRBJ1-3
clone size: many

CDR3 protein: CAWGISYEQYF
CDR3 DNA: TGTGCCTGGGGAATCTCCTACGAGCAGTACTTC
D gene: .
V gene: TRBV30
J gene: TRBJ2-7
clone size: many

CDR3 protein: CASSSTSGRTSYEQYF
CDR3 DNA: TGCGCCAGCTCCTCGACTAGCGGGAGGACGTCCTACGAGCAGTACTTC
D gene: TRBD2
V gene: TRBV4-1
J gene: TRBJ2-7
clone size: many

CDR3 protein: CASSLGAGKSNYEQYF
CDR3 DNA: TGTGCCAGCAGCTTAGGAGCGGGAAAGTCCAACTACGAGCAGTACTTC
D gene: TRBD2
V gene: TRBV7-2
J gene: TRBJ2-7
clone size: many

CDR3 protein: CSARGDRVKQETQYF
CDR3 DNA: TGCAGTGCTAGAGGGGACAGGGTTAAACAAGAGACCCAGTACTTC
D gene: TRBD1
V gene: TRBV20-1
J gene: TRBJ2-5
clone size: many

CDR3 protein: CAWSLSGELFF
CDR3 DNA: TGTGCCTGGAGTCTCAGCGGGGAGCTGTTTTTT
D gene: .
V gene: TRBV30
J gene: TRBJ2-2
clone size: many

CDR3 protein: CASSLSWGRSEQYF
CDR3 DNA: TGTGCCAGCAGTTTATCGTGGGGGCGGTCCGAGCAGTACTTC
D gene: .
V gene: TRBV27
J gene: TRBJ2-7
clone size: .

CDR3 protein: CASSRTQGKGGQETQYF
CDR3 DNA: TGTGCCAGCAGTCGAACACAGGGGAAGGGTGGTCAAGAGACCCAGTACTTC
D gene: TRBD1
V gene: TRBV2
J gene: TRBJ2-5
clone size: many

CDR3 protein: CSARDFGGGGGQNEKLFF
CDR3 DNA: TGCAGTGCTAGAGATTTTGGCGGTGGAGGGGGACAAAATGAAAAACTGTTTTTT
D gene: .
V gene: TRBV20-1
J gene: TRBJ1-4
clone size: few

CDR3 protein: CASSFRDGANVLTF
CDR3 DNA: TGTGCCAGCAGTTTCAGGGACGGGGCCAACGTCCTGACTTTC
D gene: .
V gene: TRBV28
J gene: TRBJ2-6
clone size: many

CDR3 protein: CASNNDGGNQPQHF
CDR3 DNA: TGTGCCAGCAATAACGACGGGGGCAATCAGCCCCAGCATTTT
D gene: .
V gene: TRBV2
J gene: TRBJ1-5
clone size: many

CDR3 protein: CASSLTGSNEQYF
CDR3 DNA: TGTGCCAGCAGCTTGACAGGGTCCAACGAGCAGTACTTC
D gene: TRBD1
V gene: TRBV7-9
J gene: TRBJ2-7
clone size: many

CDR3 protein: CATPGGAGGELFF
CDR3 DNA: TGTGCCACCCCGGGCGGGGCTGGCGGGGAGCTGTTTTTT
D gene: .
V gene: TRBV19
J gene: TRBJ2-2
clone size: many

CDR3 protein: CASGDPRASGANVLTF
CDR3 DNA: TGTGCCAGCGGTGACCCCAGGGCCTCTGGGGCCAACGTCCTGACTTTC
D gene: .
V gene: TRBV2
J gene: TRBJ2-6
clone size: .

CDR3 protein: CASSVGTGTEAFF
CDR3 DNA: TGTGCCAGCAGCGTAGGGACAGGCACTGAAGCTTTCTTT
D gene: TRBD1
V gene: TRBV9
J gene: TRBJ1-1
clone size: many

CDR3 protein: CASSYGTFGELFF
CDR3 DNA: TGTGCCAGCAGTTACGGGACATTCGGGGAGCTGTTTTTT
D gene: .
V gene: TRBV6-2/TRBV6-3
J gene: TRBJ2-2
clone size: many